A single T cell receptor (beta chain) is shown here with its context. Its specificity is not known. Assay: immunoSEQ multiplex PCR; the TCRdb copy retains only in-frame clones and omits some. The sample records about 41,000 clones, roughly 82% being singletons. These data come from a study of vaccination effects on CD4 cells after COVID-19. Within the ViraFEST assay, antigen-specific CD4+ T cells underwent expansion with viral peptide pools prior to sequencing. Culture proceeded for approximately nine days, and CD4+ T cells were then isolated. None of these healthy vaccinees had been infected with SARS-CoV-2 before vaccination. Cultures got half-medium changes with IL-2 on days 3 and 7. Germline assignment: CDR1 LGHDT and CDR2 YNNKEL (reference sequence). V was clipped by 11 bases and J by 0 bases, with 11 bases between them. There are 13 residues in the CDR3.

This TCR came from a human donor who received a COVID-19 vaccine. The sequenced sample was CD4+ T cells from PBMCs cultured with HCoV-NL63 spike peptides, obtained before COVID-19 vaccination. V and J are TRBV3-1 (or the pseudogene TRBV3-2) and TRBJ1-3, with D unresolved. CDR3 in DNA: TGTGCCCGATCCCCCTTCTCTGGAAACACCATATATTTT. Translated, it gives CARSPFSGNTIYF.